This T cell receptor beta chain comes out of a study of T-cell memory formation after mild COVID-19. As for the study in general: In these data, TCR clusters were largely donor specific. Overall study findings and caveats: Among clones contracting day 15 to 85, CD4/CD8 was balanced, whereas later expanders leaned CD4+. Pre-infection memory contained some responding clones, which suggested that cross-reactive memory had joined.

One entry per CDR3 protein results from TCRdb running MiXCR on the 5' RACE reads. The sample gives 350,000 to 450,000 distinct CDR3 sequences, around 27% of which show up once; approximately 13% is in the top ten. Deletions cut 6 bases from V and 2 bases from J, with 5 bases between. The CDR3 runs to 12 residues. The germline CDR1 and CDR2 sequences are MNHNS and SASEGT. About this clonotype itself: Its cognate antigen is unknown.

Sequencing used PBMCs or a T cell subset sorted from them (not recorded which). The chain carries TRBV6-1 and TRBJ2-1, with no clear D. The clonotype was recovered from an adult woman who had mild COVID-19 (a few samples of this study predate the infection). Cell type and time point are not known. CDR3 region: CASRLPYNEQFF. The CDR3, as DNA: TGTGCCAGCAGACTACCCTACAATGAGCAGTTCTTC.